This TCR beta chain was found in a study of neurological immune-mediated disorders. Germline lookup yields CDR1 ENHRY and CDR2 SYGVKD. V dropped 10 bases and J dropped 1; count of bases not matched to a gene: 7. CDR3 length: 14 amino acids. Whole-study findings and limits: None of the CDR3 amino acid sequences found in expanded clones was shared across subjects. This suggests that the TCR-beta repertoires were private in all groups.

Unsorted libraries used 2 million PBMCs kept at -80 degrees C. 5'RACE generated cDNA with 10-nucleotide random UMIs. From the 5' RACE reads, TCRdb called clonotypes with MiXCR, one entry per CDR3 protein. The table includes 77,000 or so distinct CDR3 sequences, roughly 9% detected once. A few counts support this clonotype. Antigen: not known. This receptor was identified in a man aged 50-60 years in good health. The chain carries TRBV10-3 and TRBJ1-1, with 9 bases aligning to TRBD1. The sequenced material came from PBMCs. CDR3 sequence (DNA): TGTGCCAGCAAACAGGGGGCCGGGAACACTGAAGCTTTCTTT. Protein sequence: CASKQGAGNTEAFF.